The 22 T cell receptor beta chains presented below share a single source sample, sequenced in a study of breast tumors, draining lymph nodes, adjacent tissues. Axillary draining lymph nodes of breast cancer patients supplied the node samples. TCRdb fed the multiplex PCR reads into MiXCR, producing one record per CDR3 protein. The sample records about 140,000 distinct CDR3 sequences, about 20% being singletons. The source material was axillary lymph node tissue. These receptors all come from a female donor with breast cancer. Some clones in this sample may be carry-over from other donors' samples.

This clonotype was detected only a few times. The V call is TRBV18, the J call TRBJ2-3, with 7 bases identical to TRBD1. CDR3 length: 15 amino acids. Germline V gives CDR1 KGHSH, CDR2 LQKENI. J lost 5 bases, V lost 3 bases, and 8 bases had no gene match. The CDR3 region has the DNA TGTGCCAGCTCACCGAAGACAGGGCGAGGAGATACGCAGTATTTT. Amino acids: CASSPKTGRGDTQYF.

This clonotype has at least ten counts. The chain joins TRBV20-1 to TRBJ2-1; D is perhaps TRBD2 (6 bases). The CDR3 totals 15 residues. Trimming removed 2 bases from V and 2 bases from J, with 13 bases in between. Germline V gene data show CDR1 as DFQATT and CDR2 as SNEGSKA (reference sequence). CDR3: CSARSLGGTYNEQFF. The CDR3 region has the DNA TGCAGTGCTAGATCCCTAGGCGGGACCTACAATGAGCAGTTCTTC.

The chain uses TRBV27 and TRBJ2-1, with D perhaps TRBD2 (6 bases). The V gene lost 6 bases and the J gene lost 1 base, with 13 bases spanning the gap. The CDR3 covers 15 residues. Germline-derived CDR1 and CDR2 are MNHEY and SMNVEV (reference sequence). As DNA, the CDR3 is TGTGCCAGCAGGCGAGCGGGTGAATCCTACAATGAGCAGTTCTTC. This translates into CASRRAGESYNEQFF.

This clonotype was detected many times. The chain has TRBV20-1 and TRBJ2-7; TRBD2 matches 7 bases. J lost 0 bases, V lost 1 base, and 0 bases had no gene match. CDR1 is DFQATT, CDR2 SNEGSKA, per germline (reference sequence). This CDR3 is 13 amino acids long. The CDR3 region is CSARGLASYEQYF. DNA of the CDR3: TGCAGTGCTAGAGGACTAGCCTCCTACGAGCAGTACTTC.

A note on this clonotype: Just one base apart from a much larger clone, this may be a read error. The chain recombines TRBV6-5 with TRBJ2-5; D perhaps matches TRBD1 (6 bases). CDR1 and CDR2 from the germline V gene are MNHEY and SVGAGI. The CDR3 is made up of 14 amino acids. CDR3 loop: CASSTGSAQGTQYF. CDR3 DNA sequence: TGTGCCAGCAGCACAGGGTCCGCTCAAGGGACCCAGTACTTC.

Regarding this clonotype: A much larger clone differs by one base, so this may be a read error. The rearrangement joins TRBV30 to TRBJ2-7, with D possibly matching TRBD1 (5 bases). Germline assignment: CDR1 GTSNPN and CDR2 SVGIG (reference sequence). The CDR3 spans 13 residues. Trimming cost V 7 bases and J 1 base, with 14 bases left between them. CDR3 in DNA: TGTGCCTTTTCTCAGGGCCAGTCCTACGAGCAGTACTTC. Translation: CAFSQGQSYEQYF.

This clonotype was detected ten times or more. The gene calls are TRBV18 and TRBJ2-5; 7 nucleotides align to TRBD1. The V gene end was trimmed by 6 bases and the J gene end by 5 bases; junction bases not matched to a gene: 3. This CDR3 comprises 12 residues. CDR1 KGHSH and CDR2 LQKENI come from the germline V gene. CDR3 loop: CASSGQRETQYF. The CDR3 nucleotides are TGTGCCAGCTCGGGACAGAGGGAGACCCAGTACTTC.

In this sample, this clonotype turned up many times. This chain connects TRBV29-1 to TRBJ2-5; TRBD2 matches at 9 bases. The CDR3 has 13 amino acids. Trimming took 7 bases from V and 3 from J; bases not matched to a gene: 6. Germline V gene data show CDR1 as SQVTM and CDR2 as ANQGSEA. The CDR3 region is CSASTSGEETQYF. Here the CDR3 DNA reads TGCAGCGCGTCGACTAGCGGAGAAGAGACCCAGTACTTC.

Concerning this clonotype itself: Just one base apart from a much larger clone, this may be a read error. The genes are TRBV7-6 and TRBJ2-3, with 9 bases identical to TRBD1. CDR3 size: 16 residues. Per the germline V gene, CDR1 is SGHVS and CDR2 is FNYEAQ. CDR3 DNA: TGTGCCCGCAGCTCTCACAGGGGGCTTCTATCAGATACGCAGTATTTT. It yields the protein CARSSHRGLLSDTQYF.

About this clonotype itself: This sequence may be a read error, since a much larger clone differs from it by one base. CDR3 nucleotide sequence: TGTGTCAGCAGCCCCAGCCCCGGGAGCTCCTATGGCTACACCTTC. Its translation is CVSSPSPGSSYGYTF. The chain carries TRBV7-3 and TRBJ1-2, with D unresolved. The V gene's germline CDR1 is SGHTA and CDR2 FQGTGA. The CDR3 has 15 residues.

In this sample, this clonotype turned up a few times. The CDR3 is CASSETVYSGANVLTF. The CDR3, as DNA: TGTGCCAGCAGTGAGACTGTATATTCTGGGGCCAACGTCCTGACTTTC. This chain links TRBV6-1 with TRBJ2-6; no reliable D call. Between the trimmed V and J ends, which lost 3 bases and 1 base, there was a span of 10 bases. The CDR3 runs to 16 residues. Germline V gene sequence: CDR1 MNHNS, CDR2 SASEGT.

The chain has TRBV19 and TRBJ1-3, with 11 bases lining up with TRBD1. CDR3 length: 15 amino acids. Germline assignment: CDR1 LNHDA and CDR2 SQIVND (reference sequence). J lost 2 bases, V lost 7 bases, and 4 bases had no gene match. CDR3 DNA: TGTGCCAGTACCCCGGACAGGGGGCCTGGAAACACCATATATTTT. Amino acid sequence: CASTPDRGPGNTIYF.

This clonotype was recorded at least ten times. This rearrangement joins TRBV4-3 to TRBJ1-4; D is uncertain. Germline values: CDR1 LGHNA, CDR2 YSLEER. The CDR3 totals 19 residues. V lost 0 bases, J lost 7 bases, and 24 bases lay in between. The CDR3 spells CASSQDWRTVDKSLEKLFF. CDR3 nucleotide sequence: TGCGCCAGCAGCCAAGATTGGAGGACCGTTGACAAAAGCCTTGAAAAACTGTTTTTT.

This clonotype was seen more than once but under ten times. A read error is possible here, since a much larger clone lies one base away. The chain links TRBV5-5 to TRBJ2-7; D not resolved. V lost 4 bases and J 0 bases, leaving 14 bases between the germline ends. This CDR3 has 15 residues. Per the germline V gene, CDR1 is SGHKS and CDR2 is YYEKEE (reference sequence). CDR3: CASSLMCGLSYEQYF. CDR3 DNA sequence: TGTGCCAGCAGCCTCATGTGTGGTCTCTCCTACGAGCAGTACTTC. Full variable domain (missing parts from reference TRBV5-5 and TRBJ2-7): DAGVTQSPTHLIKTRGQQVTLRCSPISGHKSVSWYQQVLGQGPQFIFQYYEKEERGRGNFPDRFSARQFPNYSSELNVNALLLGDSALYLCASSLMCGLSYEQYFGPGTRLTVT.

To note about this clonotype: A much larger clone differs by one base, so this may be a read error. The chain uses TRBV6-6 and TRBJ2-7; D might be TRBD2 (5 bases). Germline V gives CDR1 MNHNY, CDR2 SVGAGI (reference sequence). This CDR3 spans 13 amino acids. V dropped 5 bases and J dropped 3 bases, with 11 bases sitting between them. The CDR3 sequence: CASSPGFVYEQYF. For the CDR3, the DNA is TGTGCCAGCAGTCCGGGGTTTGTCTACGAGCAGTACTTC.

Concerning this clonotype itself: It may be a read error: a sequence one base away is much more abundant. The J gene is TRBJ2-2, the V gene TRBV9; D might be TRBD2 (7 bases). Trimming removed 5 bases from V and 6 bases from J, with 14 bases in between. Germline-derived CDR1 and CDR2 are SGDLS and YYNGEE. CDR3 length: 14 residues. Here the CDR3 reads CASRKGEGPGELFF. CDR3 DNA: TGTGCCAGCAGAAAGGGGGAGGGCCCCGGGGAGCTGTTTTTT.

Many counts were recorded for this clonotype. The J gene is TRBJ1-5, the V gene TRBV6-5, with no clear D. Germline lookup yields CDR1 MNHEY and CDR2 SVGAGI. The CDR3 length is 13 residues. The ends were cut back, 6 bases at V and 5 bases at J, with 11 bases in the middle. CDR3 sequence reads: CASRSSPHQPQHF. The CDR3 DNA reads as TGTGCCAGCAGATCGTCCCCACATCAGCCCCAGCATTTT.

This clonotype appeared many times. In DNA form, the CDR3 reads TGTGCCAGCAGTGATGGCTACACCTTC. It is translated as CASSDGYTF. The rearrangement uses TRBV2 and TRBJ1-2, with unresolved D. Germline CDR1 SNHLY, CDR2 FYNNEI. CDR3 size: 9 residues. Between the trimmed V and J ends, which lost 3 bases and 7 bases, there was a span of 0 bases.

This clonotype was detected many times. The V gene is TRBV7-2, the J gene TRBJ1-3; perhaps TRBD1 as D (6 bases). The CDR3 spans 15 residues. Deletions cut 5 bases from V and 0 bases from J, with 11 bases between. From germline, CDR1 is SGHTA and CDR2 FQGNSA. CDR3 loop: CASSHGQSSGNTIYF. The CDR3 DNA reads as TGTGCCAGCAGCCATGGACAGTCCTCTGGAAACACCATATATTTT.

This clonotype was seen many times. CDR3 amino acids: CASSFPRERTDTQYF. The DNA of the CDR3 is TGCGCCAGCAGCTTTCCACGTGAACGCACAGATACGCAGTATTTT. This chain connects TRBV5-1 to TRBJ2-3; no firm D call. Germline CDR1 reads SGHRS; CDR2 reads YFSETQ. The CDR3 has 15 residues. V was trimmed by 2 bases and J by 1 base, leaving 11 bases between them.

In this sample, this clonotype turned up many times. The DNA of the CDR3 is TGTGCCAGCAGCGAAGACATGGGGCGTCAGCCCCAGCATTTT. It specifies CASSEDMGRQPQHF. V and J are TRBV7-2 and TRBJ1-5, with a possible D match to TRBD1 (5 bases). The germline gives CDR1 SGHTA, CDR2 FQGNSA. The CDR3 has 14 residues. V lost 5 bases, J lost 6 bases, and 14 bases lay in between.

This clonotype was detected many times. This sequence joins TRBV30 and TRBJ2-2; 11 bases are a match to TRBD1. Losses at the gene ends were 7 bases for V and 7 bases for J; bases not matched to a gene: 8. This CDR3 spans 14 amino acids. CDR1 is GTSNPN and CDR2 is SVGIG in the germline V gene (reference sequence). CDR3 DNA sequence: TGTGCCTCCTCACGGACAGGGGGCTTCGGGGAGCTGTTTTTT. It is translated as CASSRTGGFGELFF.